Detailed here is one TCR beta chain. The antigen is undetermined. Germline V lookup: CDR1 SGHTA, CDR2 FQGTGA. With V trimmed by 5 bases and J by 5 bases, 3 bases remained unmatched. The CDR3 has 13 residues. These data belong to a study of cytomegalovirus exposure and HLA in healthy donors. For the study at large: The study placed 70% to 90% of its approximately 360 genotyped donors in the Caucasian-associated ancestry cluster.

PCR amplification relied on 60 Vbeta primers (plus 13 Jbeta primers). The assay was immunoSEQ multiplex PCR, and TCRdb's table has in-frame clones only and misses some. The sample yields around 62,000 clones, roughly 73% seen once. Study findings and constraints: A prior analysis recorded that most TCR beta V segments were productive about 90% or about 30% of the time. Within the data, a cluster of highly shared sequence variants was likely a sequencing artifact. The authors later found TCR association rates varying by HLA locus, with DRB1 most and HLA-C fewest.

The material sequenced was PBMCs. J is TRBJ2-1 and V is TRBV7-3, with 7 positions matching TRBD2. This TCR derives from a male donor in good health and CMV-seropositive. CDR3 in amino acids: CASSQSGDNEQFF. CDR3 nucleotides: TGTGCCAGCAGCCAGAGCGGGGACAATGAGCAGTTCTTC.